This entry describes one T cell receptor beta chain. These data belong to a study of blood T cell repertoires in COVID-19. Study-wide context: The samples span acute and convalescent COVID-19 from the United States, Italy and Spain. From T cells, B-cell-depleted T cells, or PBMCs came the material, which was cDNA or gDNA.

Per the authors' pipeline: Reference gene primer amplification gave estimated nucleated cell counts. Clones were sequenced by immunoSEQ multiplex PCR, and TCRdb holds only the in-frame ones, with some missing. V and J calls and clone size are given by that table; D and trimming were obtained from the DNA. The table records under 250,000 clones, 80% to 85% of them present only once. Material for sequencing was peripheral blood. This clonotype was sampled from a woman between 40 and 50 years old who had recovered from COVID-19.

CDR3 nucleotides: TGTGCCAGCAGTAGGACAGGCCTCGCCCGGGGGGAGCTGTTTTTT. As protein: CASSRTGLARGELFF. This chain links TRBV6-5 with TRBJ2-2, with TRBD1 matching 7 bases. CDR3 length: 15 residues. V lost 5 bases to trimming and J lost 8 bases; unmatched junction nucleotides: 11. Germline V gene lookup returns CDR1 MNHEY and CDR2 SVGAGI.